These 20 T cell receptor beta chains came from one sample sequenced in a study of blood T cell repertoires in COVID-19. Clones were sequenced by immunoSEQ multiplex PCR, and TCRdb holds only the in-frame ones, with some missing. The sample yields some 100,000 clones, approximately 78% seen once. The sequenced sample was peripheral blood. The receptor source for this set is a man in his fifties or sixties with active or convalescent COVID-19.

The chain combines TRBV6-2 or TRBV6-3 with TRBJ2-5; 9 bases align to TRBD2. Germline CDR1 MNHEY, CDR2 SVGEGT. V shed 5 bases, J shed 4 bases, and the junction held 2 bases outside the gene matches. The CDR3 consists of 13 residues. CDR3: CASSPGLAETQYF. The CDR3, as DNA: TGTGCCAGCAGTCCGGGACTAGCAGAGACCCAGTACTTC.

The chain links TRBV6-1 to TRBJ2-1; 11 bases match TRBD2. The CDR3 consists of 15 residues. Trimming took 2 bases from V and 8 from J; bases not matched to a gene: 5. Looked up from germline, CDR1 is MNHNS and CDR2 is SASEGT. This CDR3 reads CASSERLAGIDEQFF. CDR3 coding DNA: TGTGCCAGCAGTGAACGACTAGCGGGGATCGATGAGCAGTTCTTC.

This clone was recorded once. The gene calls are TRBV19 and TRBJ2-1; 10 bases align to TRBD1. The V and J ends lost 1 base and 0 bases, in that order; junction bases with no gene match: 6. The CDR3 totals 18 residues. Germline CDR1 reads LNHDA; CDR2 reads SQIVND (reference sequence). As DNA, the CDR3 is TGTGCCAGTAGTATAGGGACAGGGGGACCGAGCTCCTACAATGAGCAGTTCTTC. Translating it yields CASSIGTGGPSSYNEQFF. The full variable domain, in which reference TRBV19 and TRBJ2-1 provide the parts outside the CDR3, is DGGITQSPKYLFRKEGQNVTLSCEQNLNHDAMYWYRQDPGQGLRLIYYSQIVNDFQKGDIAEGYSVSREKKESFPLTVTSAQKNPTAFYLCASSIGTGGPSSYNEQFFGPGTRLTVL.

CDR3 in DNA: TGTGCCAGCACCGAAGACAGGGTCCGTCAGCCCCAGCATTTT. Its protein is CASTEDRVRQPQHF. The chain links TRBV6-6 to TRBJ1-5; 7 nucleotides line up with TRBD1. After removal of 7 bases from V and 6 bases from J, the junction contained 9 bases not matched to a gene. Germline CDR1 is MNHNY and CDR2 is SVGAGI (reference sequence). The CDR3 loop spans 14 amino acids.

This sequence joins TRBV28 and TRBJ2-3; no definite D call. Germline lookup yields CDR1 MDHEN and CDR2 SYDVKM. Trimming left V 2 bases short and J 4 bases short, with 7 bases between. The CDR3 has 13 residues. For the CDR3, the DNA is TGTGCCAGCAGTTTACGGTCGGCAGATACGCAGTATTTT. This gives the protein CASSLRSADTQYF.

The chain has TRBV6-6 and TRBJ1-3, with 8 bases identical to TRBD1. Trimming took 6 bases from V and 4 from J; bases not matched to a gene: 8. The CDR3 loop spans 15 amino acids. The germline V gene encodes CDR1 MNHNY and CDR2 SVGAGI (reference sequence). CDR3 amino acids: CASSDPGQEGNTIYF. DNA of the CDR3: TGTGCCAGCAGCGACCCGGGACAGGAGGGAAACACCATATATTTT.

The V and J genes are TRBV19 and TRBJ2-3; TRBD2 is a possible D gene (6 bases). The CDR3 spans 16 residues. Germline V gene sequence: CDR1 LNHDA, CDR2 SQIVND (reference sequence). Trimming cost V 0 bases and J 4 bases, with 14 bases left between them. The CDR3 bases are TGTGCCAGTAGTATAGAGGGGACTTTGGGGGCAGATACGCAGTATTTT. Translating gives CASSIEGTLGADTQYF.

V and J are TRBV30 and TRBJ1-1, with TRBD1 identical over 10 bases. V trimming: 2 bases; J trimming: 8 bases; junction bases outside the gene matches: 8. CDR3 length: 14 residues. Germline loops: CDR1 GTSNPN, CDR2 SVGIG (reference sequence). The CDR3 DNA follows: TGTGCCTGGAGTCTACGACAGGGGGCGACGGAAGCTTTCTTT. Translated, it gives CAWSLRQGATEAFF.

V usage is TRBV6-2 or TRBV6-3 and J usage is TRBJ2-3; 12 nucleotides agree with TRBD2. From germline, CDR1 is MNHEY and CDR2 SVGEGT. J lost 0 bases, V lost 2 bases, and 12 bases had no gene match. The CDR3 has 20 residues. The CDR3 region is CASSYPQTSGGPTSTDTQYF. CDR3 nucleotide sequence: TGTGCCAGCAGTTACCCCCAGACTAGCGGGGGACCGACTAGCACAGATACGCAGTATTTT.

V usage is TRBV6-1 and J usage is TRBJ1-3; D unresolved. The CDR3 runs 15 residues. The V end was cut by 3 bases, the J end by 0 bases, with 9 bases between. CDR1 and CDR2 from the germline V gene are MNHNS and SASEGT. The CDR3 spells CASSDGLSSGNTIYF. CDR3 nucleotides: TGTGCCAGCAGTGATGGGCTATCCTCTGGAAACACCATATATTTT.

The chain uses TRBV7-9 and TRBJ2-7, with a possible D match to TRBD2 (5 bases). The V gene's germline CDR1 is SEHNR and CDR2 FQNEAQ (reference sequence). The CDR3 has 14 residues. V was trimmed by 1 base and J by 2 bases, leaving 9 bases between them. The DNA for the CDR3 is TGTGCCAGCAGCTTAGTTCCGGGGACCTACGAGCAGTACTTC. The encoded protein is CASSLVPGTYEQYF.

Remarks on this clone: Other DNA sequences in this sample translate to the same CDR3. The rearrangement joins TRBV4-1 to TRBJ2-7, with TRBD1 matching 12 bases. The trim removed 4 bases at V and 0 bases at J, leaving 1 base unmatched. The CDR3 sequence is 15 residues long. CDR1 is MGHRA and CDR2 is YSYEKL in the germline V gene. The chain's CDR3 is CASSPGQGASYEQYF. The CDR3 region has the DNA TGCGCCAGCAGCCCGGGACAGGGGGCCTCCTACGAGCAGTACTTC.

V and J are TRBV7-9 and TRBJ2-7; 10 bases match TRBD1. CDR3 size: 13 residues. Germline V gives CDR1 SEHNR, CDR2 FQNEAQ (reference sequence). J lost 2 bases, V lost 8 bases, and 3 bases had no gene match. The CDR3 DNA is TGTGCCAGCGGGACAGGGGAGACCTACGAGCAGTACGTC. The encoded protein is CASGTGETYEQYV.

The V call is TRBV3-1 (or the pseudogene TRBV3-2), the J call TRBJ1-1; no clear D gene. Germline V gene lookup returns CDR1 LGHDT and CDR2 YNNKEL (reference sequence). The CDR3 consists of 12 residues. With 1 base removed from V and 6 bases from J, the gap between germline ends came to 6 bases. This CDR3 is CASSQGLAEAFF. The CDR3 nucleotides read TGTGCCAGCAGCCAAGGGCTAGCTGAAGCTTTCTTT.

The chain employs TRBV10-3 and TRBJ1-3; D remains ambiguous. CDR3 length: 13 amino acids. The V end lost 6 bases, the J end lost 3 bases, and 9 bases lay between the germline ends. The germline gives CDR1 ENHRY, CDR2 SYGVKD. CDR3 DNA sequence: TGTGCCATCAGCAACTTCCGTGGAAACACCATATATTTT. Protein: CAISNFRGNTIYF.

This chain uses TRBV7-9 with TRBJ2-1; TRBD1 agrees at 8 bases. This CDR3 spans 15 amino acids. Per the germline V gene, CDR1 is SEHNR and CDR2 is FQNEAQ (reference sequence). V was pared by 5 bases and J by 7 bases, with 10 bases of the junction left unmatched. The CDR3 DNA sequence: TGTGCCAGCAGCCCACCAGGGGGCGCAGGGAATGAGCAGTTCTTC. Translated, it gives CASSPPGGAGNEQFF.

CDR3 amino acids: CASSISGGAGNEQFF. The CDR3 bases are TGTGCCAGCAGCATTAGCGGGGGGGCAGGTAATGAGCAGTTCTTC. The chain has TRBV9 and TRBJ2-1, with 11 bases that match TRBD2. CDR1 and CDR2 (germline): SGDLS, YYNGEE. J gave up 7 bases and V 4 bases, and 7 bases lay outside the gene matches. The CDR3 is made up of 15 amino acids.

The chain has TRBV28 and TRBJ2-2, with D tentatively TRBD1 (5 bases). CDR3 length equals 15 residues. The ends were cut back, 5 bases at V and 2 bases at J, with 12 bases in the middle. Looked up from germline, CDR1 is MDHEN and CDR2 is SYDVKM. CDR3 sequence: CASSPGIFNTGELFF. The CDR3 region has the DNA TGTGCCAGCAGTCCAGGGATTTTCAACACCGGGGAGCTGTTTTTT.

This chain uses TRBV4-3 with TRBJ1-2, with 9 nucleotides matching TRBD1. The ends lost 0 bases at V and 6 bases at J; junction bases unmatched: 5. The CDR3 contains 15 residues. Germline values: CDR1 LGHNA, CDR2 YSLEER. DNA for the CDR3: TGCGCCAGCAGCCAAGAACGGGGACAGGGACATGGCTACACCTTC. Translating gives CASSQERGQGHGYTF.

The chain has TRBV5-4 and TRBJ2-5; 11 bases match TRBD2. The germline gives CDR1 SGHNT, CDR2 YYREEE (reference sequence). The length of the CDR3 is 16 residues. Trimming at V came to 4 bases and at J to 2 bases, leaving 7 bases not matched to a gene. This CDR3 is CASSRGLAAGQETQYF. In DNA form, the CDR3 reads TGTGCCAGCAGCCGGGGACTAGCGGCGGGGCAAGAGACCCAGTACTTC.